Each of the 31 T cell receptor beta chains below was sequenced from the same sample in a study of blood T cells in healthy people across ages. A second roughly 6 to 11 cycle PCR used barcoded and J-beta primers. Using its own MiXCR run on the 5' RACE reads, TCRdb lists one record per CDR3 protein. This table has about 680,000 distinct CDR3 sequences, around 48% appearing once. Sequencing was performed on blood. These TCRs come from an older woman in good health.

As concerns this clonotype: A much larger clone differs from this one at a single base, so this may be a read error. The chain uses TRBV20-1 and TRBJ2-5, with TRBD1 as a possible D gene (6 bases). V lost 3 bases and J lost 11, with 22 bases in between. Germline loops: CDR1 DFQATT, CDR2 SNEGSKA (reference sequence). The CDR3 totals 14 residues. Here the CDR3 DNA reads TGCAGTGCTAGGGGGCAGGGGAAAACTAATGAGCAGTACTTC. Its protein is CSARGQGKTNEQYF.

The rearrangement links TRBV9 to TRBJ2-3; TRBD1 aligns across 9 bases. The CDR3 is 16 residues long. V lost 3 bases and J lost 1; bases outside the gene matches: 6. CDR1 and CDR2 from the germline V gene are SGDLS and YYNGEE. CDR3 protein: CASSARTGGGTDTQYF. CDR3 in DNA: TGTGCCAGCAGCGCCCGAACAGGGGGCGGCACAGATACGCAGTATTTT.

The chain recombines TRBV5-1 with TRBJ1-1, with unresolved D. V lost 2 bases and J 3 bases, leaving 11 bases between the germline ends. CDR1 and CDR2 from the germline V gene are SGHRS and YFSETQ. The CDR3 covers 14 residues. The CDR3 DNA reads TGCGCCAGCAGCTTCGCGGGGAGGGACACTGAAGCTTTCTTT. Translation gives CASSFAGRDTEAFF.

This clonotype occurred a few times. The J gene is TRBJ2-7, the V gene TRBV9, with 14 bases identical to TRBD2. The CDR3 length is 15 residues. The J segment lost 4 bases and the V segment lost 3 bases, leaving 3 bases of the junction unmatched. Germline loops: CDR1 SGDLS, CDR2 YYNGEE. The CDR3 spells CASSAGTSGRYEQYF. DNA of the CDR3: TGTGCCAGCAGCGCCGGGACTAGCGGGAGATACGAGCAGTACTTC.

CDR3 bases: TGCGCCAGCAGCCTTAAGGGCGGCTACAATGAGCAGTTCTTC. Residues: CASSLKGGYNEQFF. The V and J genes are TRBV4-1 and TRBJ2-1; D ambiguous. Germline V gene lookup returns CDR1 MGHRA and CDR2 YSYEKL. This CDR3 contains 14 residues. Trimming pared 4 bases from V and 3 bases from J, leaving 10 bases between.

The gene calls are TRBV9 and TRBJ2-1, with D perhaps given as TRBD1 or TRBD2 (5 bases each). V gave up 3 bases and J gave up 12 bases, with 10 bases separating them. The V gene's germline CDR1 is SGDLS and CDR2 YYNGEE. This CDR3 region has 11 residues. Here the CDR3 reads CASSGEGPQFF. For the CDR3, the DNA is TGTGCCAGCAGCGGCGAGGGACCGCAGTTCTTC.

The chain is built from TRBV11-2 and TRBJ2-5, with D tentatively TRBD2 (5 bases). The V gene lost 3 bases and the J gene lost 5 bases, with 13 bases spanning the gap. Germline CDR1 is SGHAT and CDR2 is FQNNGV. The CDR3 spans 14 residues. The CDR3 region has the DNA TGTGCCAGCAGCTTCGGGGTCGTAGGGGAGACCCAGTACTTC. Translated, it gives CASSFGVVGETQYF.

This chain joins TRBV20-1 and TRBJ2-5; D is unresolved. Trimming took off 4 bases at V and 0 bases at J, with 6 bases between the two ends. The germline V gene has CDR1 DFQATT and CDR2 SNEGSKA (reference sequence). There are 12 residues in the CDR3. CDR3 in amino acids: CSAIDNQETQYF. CDR3 sequence (DNA): TGCAGTGCTATTGATAACCAAGAGACCCAGTACTTC.

The chain combines TRBV9 with TRBJ2-1, with TRBD2 identical over 12 bases. This CDR3 is 18 amino acids long. Unmatched junction bases numbered 8, after V lost 0 bases and J lost 4 bases. Germline CDR1 and CDR2: SGDLS and YYNGEE. The CDR3 DNA sequence: TGTGCCAGCAGCGTAGGACTAGCGGGAGTGTCTCAATACAATGAGCAGTTCTTC. This sequence encodes CASSVGLAGVSQYNEQFF.

The chain is built from TRBV3-1 and TRBJ2-6; D gene unclear. This CDR3 spans 16 amino acids. V lost 7 bases, J lost 2 bases, and 15 bases lay in between. From germline, CDR1 is LGHDT and CDR2 YNNKEL (reference sequence). The CDR3 DNA reads TGTGCCAGCACCGACGGAGCGACCGCTGGGGCCAACGTCCTGACTTTC. Protein: CASTDGATAGANVLTF.

The rearrangement links TRBV12-3 or TRBV12-4 to TRBJ2-7; possibly TRBD2 for D (6 bases). The CDR3 loop spans 15 amino acids. Trimming stripped 0 bases from V and 2 bases from J, with 11 bases between. CDR3 sequence reads: CASSLAGGTTYEQYF. CDR3 coding DNA: TGTGCCAGCAGTTTAGCGGGGGGTACGACCTACGAGCAGTACTTC.

The V call is TRBV3-1, the J call TRBJ1-2; D may be TRBD1 (5 bases). The CDR3 covers 15 residues. The V gene lost 4 bases and the J gene lost 0 bases, with 12 bases spanning the gap. The germline CDR1 and CDR2 sequences are LGHDT and YNNKEL (reference sequence). Written as DNA, the CDR3 is TGTGCCAGCAGCCGCCTTGGACACTCTAACTATGGCTACACCTTC. This codes for CASSRLGHSNYGYTF.

The chain joins TRBV12-3 or TRBV12-4 to TRBJ1-2, with D possibly being TRBD1 (5 bases). Trimming took 7 bases from V and 4 from J, leaving 19 bases between them. This CDR3 region has 15 residues. The DNA for the CDR3 is TGTGCCAGCAATGGTAGGGACCTTCCCTTCTATGGCTACACCTTC. Protein: CASNGRDLPFYGYTF.

The V and J genes are TRBV5-1 and TRBJ2-3, with D possibly matching TRBD2 (5 bases). The CDR3 is made up of 14 amino acids. Looked up from germline, CDR1 is SGHRS and CDR2 is YFSETQ. Trimming cost V 3 bases and J 2 bases, with 10 bases left between them. CDR3 sequence: CASSWSGTTDTQYF. In DNA, the CDR3 is TGCGCCAGCAGCTGGAGCGGAACCACAGATACGCAGTATTTT.

J is TRBJ2-1 and V is TRBV5-1; 10 nucleotides align to TRBD2. CDR3 size: 15 residues. J gave up 9 bases and V 4 bases, and 10 bases lay outside the gene matches. Per germline, CDR1 SGHRS and CDR2 YFSETQ. The CDR3 loop is CASSHPGTSVVEQFF. DNA of the CDR3: TGCGCCAGCAGCCACCCCGGGACTAGCGTAGTTGAGCAGTTCTTC.

The rearrangement uses TRBV5-1 and TRBJ2-1; 12 bases are shared with TRBD2. V was clipped by 4 bases and J by 7 bases; unmatched bases: 3. Germline CDR1 is SGHRS and CDR2 is YFSETQ. This CDR3 spans 14 amino acids. DNA for the CDR3: TGCGCCAGCAGCACGACTAGCGGGAGTAATGAGCAGTTCTTC. Translation gives CASSTTSGSNEQFF.

The chain combines TRBV6-2 or TRBV6-3 with TRBJ2-1, with D perhaps TRBD2 (5 bases). V lost 8 bases, J lost 2 bases, and 19 bases lay in between. The CDR3 spans 16 residues. In germline, CDR1 is MNHEY, CDR2 SVGEGT. The CDR3 sequence: CASSVTIGVPYNEQFF. CDR3 nucleotides: TGTGCCAGCTCAGTTACCATCGGGGTCCCCTACAATGAGCAGTTCTTC.

This chain joins TRBV27 and TRBJ1-2; D remains ambiguous. The V gene's germline CDR1 is MNHEY and CDR2 SMNVEV (reference sequence). The CDR3 runs 14 residues. Between the trimmed V and J ends, which lost 4 bases and 1 base, there was a span of 10 bases. DNA of the CDR3: TGTGCCAGCAGTTACCGCGGCGGTAACTATGGCTACACCTTC. Protein: CASSYRGGNYGYTF.

The rearrangement joins TRBV11-2 to TRBJ2-1; 12 bases map to TRBD2. This CDR3 has 15 residues. After removal of 1 base from V and 6 bases from J, the junction contained 1 base not matched to a gene. Germline assignment: CDR1 SGHAT and CDR2 FQNNGV. The CDR3 DNA sequence: TGTGCCAGCAGCTTAGCTAGCGGGAGGGCCAATGAGCAGTTCTTC. The encoded protein is CASSLASGRANEQFF.

This sequence joins TRBV6-6 and TRBJ1-2; D is perhaps TRBD1 (6 bases). The germline gives CDR1 MNHNY, CDR2 SVGAGI (reference sequence). The V end was cut by 7 bases, the J end by 4 bases, with 16 bases between. The CDR3 spans 14 residues. CDR3 nucleotide sequence: TGTGCCAGCACCGTGGGAGACAGGTTCTATGGCTACACCTTC. Encoded protein: CASTVGDRFYGYTF.

This clonotype was counted only a few times. The chain uses TRBV20-1 and TRBJ2-7; 9 nucleotides align to TRBD1. The CDR3 spans 15 residues. The V and J ends lost 1 base and 3 bases, in that order; junction bases with no gene match: 7. The V gene's germline CDR1 is DFQATT and CDR2 SNEGSKA (reference sequence). Here the CDR3 reads CSARVGGQGLYEQYF. Written as DNA, the CDR3 is TGCAGTGCTAGAGTAGGGGGACAGGGCCTCTACGAGCAGTACTTC.

V is TRBV7-2 and J is TRBJ2-2; the D gene could be TRBD1 or TRBD2 (5 bases each). The germline CDR1 and CDR2 sequences are SGHTA and FQGNSA. V was clipped by 2 bases and J by 7 bases, with 8 bases between them. The CDR3 covers 13 residues. The CDR3 nucleotides read TGTGCCAGCAGCTTAAAGGGGAGCGGGGAGCTGTTTTTT. Translated: CASSLKGSGELFF. The variable domain in full, completed from reference TRBV7-2 and TRBJ2-2, reads GAGVSQSPSNKVTEKGKDVELRCDPISGHTALYWYRQSLGQGLEFLIYFQGNSAPDKSGLPSDRFSAERTGGSVSTLTIQRTQQEDSAVYLCASSLKGSGELFFGEGSRLTVL.

This clonotype was observed a handful of times. The V call is TRBV6-5, the J call TRBJ2-7; 10 bases agree with TRBD2. The V gene's germline CDR1 is MNHEY and CDR2 SVGAGI. The CDR3 is made up of 15 amino acids. Trimming cost V 0 bases and J 3 bases; bases outside gene matches: 2. CDR3 in amino acids: CASSYSTSGFYEQYF. Written as DNA, the CDR3 is TGTGCCAGCAGTTACTCGACTAGCGGGTTCTACGAGCAGTACTTC.

CDR3 residues: CASSPGLAGRETQYF. The CDR3 nucleotides are TGTGCCAGCAGCCCAGGACTAGCGGGACGAGAGACCCAGTACTTC. The V call is TRBV7-3, the J call TRBJ2-5, with TRBD2 identical over 12 bases. The CDR3 extends over 15 amino acids. The germline CDR1 and CDR2 sequences are SGHTA and FQGTGA. V lost 5 bases to trimming and J lost 4 bases; unmatched junction nucleotides: 5. The whole variable domain, filled in from reference TRBV7-3 and TRBJ2-5, reads GAGVSQTPSNKVTEKGKYVELRCDPISGHTALYWYRQSLGQGPEFLIYFQGTGAADDSGLPNDRFFAVRPEGSVSTLKIQRTERGDSAVYLCASSPGLAGRETQYFGPGTRLLVL.

This clonotype was detected a few times. The chain links TRBV7-2 to TRBJ2-7; TRBD1 agrees at 8 bases. Germline V CDR1 and CDR2: SGHTA, FQGNSA. Trimming took 3 bases from V and 0 from J; bases not matched to a gene: 7. The CDR3 loop spans 16 amino acids. The CDR3 DNA follows: TGTGCCAGCAGCTTCGACAGGGGTCGGGGCTCCTACGAGCAGTACTTC. It is translated as CASSFDRGRGSYEQYF.

The chain combines TRBV7-3 with TRBJ2-7; D not resolved. This CDR3 has 13 amino acids. Germline V gene sequence: CDR1 SGHTA, CDR2 FQGTGA. The ends were cut back, 2 bases at V and 7 bases at J, with 12 bases in the middle. Written as DNA, the CDR3 is TGTGCCAGCAGCTTATCAGGAACTAATGAGCAGTACTTC. It translates to CASSLSGTNEQYF.

This chain connects TRBV7-3 to TRBJ1-2; D is perhaps TRBD1 (5 bases). The CDR3 spans 13 residues. Germline V gene lookup returns CDR1 SGHTA and CDR2 FQGTGA. Trimming shortened V by 5 bases and J by 5 bases, and 12 bases separated the two germline ends. The CDR3 DNA reads as TGTGCCAGCAGCCCCGGGGCAGAATATGGCTACACCTTC. This encodes CASSPGAEYGYTF.

The V and J genes are TRBV5-1 and TRBJ1-2; possibly TRBD1 for D (5 bases). Trimming removed 1 base at V and 4 bases at J, with 11 bases between. The CDR3 has 14 residues. Germline loops: CDR1 SGHRS, CDR2 YFSETQ. CDR3 nucleotides: TGCGCCAGCAGCTTGTCGCAGGGTATCTATGGCTACACCTTC. The encoded protein is CASSLSQGIYGYTF.

The table lists this clonotype with many counts. The chain combines TRBV5-1 with TRBJ2-5; no clear D. The V end was cut by 0 bases, the J end by 7 bases, with 13 bases between. The CDR3 spans 14 residues. Germline V gene lookup returns CDR1 SGHRS and CDR2 YFSETQ. The CDR3 here is CASSLDSRSGTQYF. The CDR3 region has the DNA TGCGCCAGCAGCTTGGACAGCCGGAGTGGGACCCAGTACTTC.

With regard to this clonotype: Sequence at one end of the junction differs from germline and may be a read error. This chain joins TRBV7-7 and TRBJ2-1; 8 bases are a match to TRBD1. This CDR3 has 17 amino acids. Germline V gene sequence: CDR1 SSHAT, CDR2 FNYEAQ (reference sequence). The CDR3 loop reads CASSPTRPGQVLNEQFF. The CDR3 DNA reads as TGTGCTAGCAGCCCTACCCGCCCGGGACAGGTTCTCAATGAGCAGTTCTTC.

The rearrangement uses TRBV28 and TRBJ2-1; D is unclear. Trimming took off 1 base at V and 8 bases at J, with 18 bases between the two ends. The CDR3 is 16 residues long. Germline CDR1 and CDR2: MDHEN and SYDVKM. The CDR3 nucleotides read TGTGCCAGCAGTTTATTTGGGTCCAGAGGTTCCTATGAGCAGTTCTTC. Translated, it gives CASSLFGSRGSYEQFF.